This passage covers 29 T cell receptor beta chains from one sample sequenced in a study of shared clonotypes between healthy human individuals. Naive CD8 cells lacked CD45RO, underwent positive selection for CCR7 and left out terminally differentiated effector memory CD45RA+ cells. Assay used: immunoSEQ multiplex PCR; TCRdb lists only in-frame clones, some missing. The top ten hold more than 1.5% of the sample, which has approximately 1.9 million clones, just under 95% seen once. The sequenced sample was naive CD8+ T cells from PBMCs. The receptors stem from a man between 18 and 29 years old in good health. Some clones in this sample may be carry-over from other donors' samples.

The V and J genes are TRBV9 and TRBJ2-7; no firm D call. The germline V and J ends were trimmed by 0 bases and 4 bases, with 11 bases remaining between them. This CDR3 has 14 residues. Germline loops: CDR1 SGDLS, CDR2 YYNGEE. The DNA for the CDR3 is TGTGCCAGCAGCGTAGGCCACGGAGTTTACGAGCAGTACTTC. This translates into CASSVGHGVYEQYF.

J is TRBJ2-7 and V is TRBV30; 7 bases fit TRBD1. V lost 7 bases, J lost 1 base, and 10 bases stayed unmatched. The CDR3 runs 14 residues. Germline CDR1 and CDR2: GTSNPN and SVGIG (reference sequence). This CDR3 reads CASTGTEVSYEQYF. The CDR3 DNA follows: TGTGCCTCCACCGGGACAGAGGTTTCCTACGAGCAGTACTTC.

This chain connects TRBV7-9 to TRBJ2-5, with TRBD2 matching over 14 bases. V trimming: 5 bases; J trimming: 5 bases; junction bases outside the gene matches: 13. Germline CDR1 is SEHNR and CDR2 is FQNEAQ (reference sequence). The CDR3 consists of 18 residues. The CDR3 DNA reads as TGTGCCAGCAGCCATCCCCCGGGACTAGCGGGAGTTGGCGAGACCCAGTACTTC. Protein sequence: CASSHPPGLAGVGETQYF.

The rearrangement links TRBV6-1 to TRBJ1-3; D not resolved. The CDR3 spans 16 residues. The ends were cut back, 3 bases at V and 2 bases at J, with 14 bases in the middle. Germline V gives CDR1 MNHNS, CDR2 SASEGT. CDR3 loop: CASSENVRVTGNTIYF. DNA of the CDR3: TGTGCCAGCAGTGAGAATGTACGGGTAACTGGAAACACCATATATTTT.

The V call is TRBV10-3, the J call TRBJ1-1, with D possibly TRBD1 on 6 matching bases. The germline V gene has CDR1 ENHRY and CDR2 SYGVKD. The CDR3 runs to 15 residues. Trimming cost V 0 bases and J 3 bases, with 11 bases left between them. The CDR3 DNA sequence: TGTGCCATCAGTGAGTCGAAAGGGGGGGACACTGAAGCTTTCTTT. It is translated as CAISESKGGDTEAFF.

This chain joins TRBV13 and TRBJ1-2; 7 bases match TRBD1. Looked up from germline, CDR1 is PRHDT and CDR2 is FYEKMQ (reference sequence). V was pared by 5 bases and J by 4 bases, with 10 bases of the junction left unmatched. This CDR3 region has 15 residues. The CDR3 DNA reads as TGTGCCAGCAGCCCTGGGGAGGGGGCGCCCTATGGCTACACCTTC. Amino acids: CASSPGEGAPYGYTF.

This clone was seen a single time. This specimen includes other DNA sequences encoding the same CDR3. The V call is TRBV27, the J call TRBJ2-1; D uncertain. Trimming removed 4 bases from V and 7 bases from J, with 8 bases in between. This CDR3 comprises 12 residues. Per germline, CDR1 MNHEY and CDR2 SMNVEV (reference sequence). CDR3 amino acids: CASSSPGNEQFF. CDR3 coding DNA: TGTGCCAGCAGTTCCCCAGGAAATGAGCAGTTCTTC.

The rearrangement joins TRBV9 to TRBJ2-3; D perhaps matches TRBD2 (6 bases). CDR3 length equals 12 residues. The V gene's germline CDR1 is SGDLS and CDR2 YYNGEE. V lost 3 bases and J 4 bases, leaving 6 bases between the germline ends. The CDR3: CASSASADTQYF. The CDR3 bases are TGTGCCAGCAGCGCTAGCGCAGATACGCAGTATTTT.

V gene TRBV27 combines with J gene TRBJ2-5, with 12 bases aligning to TRBD2. Germline V gene lookup returns CDR1 MNHEY and CDR2 SMNVEV (reference sequence). V was pared by 1 base and J by 3 bases, with 6 bases of the junction left unmatched. The CDR3 loop spans 17 amino acids. The CDR3 bases are TGTGCCAGCAGTTTATTTGCACTAGCGGGAGGAGAAGAGACCCAGTACTTC. Translation gives CASSLFALAGGEETQYF.

The chain couples TRBV7-9 to TRBJ2-1, with a possible D match to TRBD2 (6 bases). Trimming removed 2 bases from V and 10 bases from J, with 9 bases in between. The CDR3 is 12 amino acids. Per germline, CDR1 SEHNR and CDR2 FQNEAQ (reference sequence). The CDR3 reads CASSLKGREQFF. CDR3 in DNA: TGTGCCAGCAGCTTAAAAGGGAGGGAGCAGTTCTTC.

This rearrangement joins TRBV5-1 to TRBJ2-1, with a weak D call TRBD1 (6 bases). Germline values: CDR1 SGHRS, CDR2 YFSETQ. The CDR3 extends over 15 amino acids. V was trimmed by 4 bases and J by 3 bases, leaving 14 bases between them. CDR3 in DNA: TGCGCCAGCAGCAGCCGGGACACCGACTACAATGAGCAGTTCTTC. Residues: CASSSRDTDYNEQFF.

The sample holds one count of this clone. The genes are TRBV7-2 and TRBJ1-2; D is ambiguous. This CDR3 region has 15 residues. CDR1 and CDR2 (germline): SGHTA, FQGNSA. V was cut by 5 bases and J by 2 bases, with 15 bases left in between. The DNA for the CDR3 is TGTGCCAGCAGCCCTCTCGCCAGAGTAAACTATGGCTACACCTTC. Protein sequence: CASSPLARVNYGYTF. The full variable domain, in which reference TRBV7-2 and TRBJ1-2 provide the parts outside the CDR3, is GAGVSQSPSNKVTEKGKDVELRCDPISGHTALYWYRQSLGQGLEFLIYFQGNSAPDKSGLPSDRFSAERTGGSVSTLTIQRTQQEDSAVYLCASSPLARVNYGYTFGSGTRLTVV.

The chain carries TRBV11-2 and TRBJ2-1; 8 bases fit TRBD2. This CDR3 region has 14 residues. CDR1 SGHAT and CDR2 FQNNGV come from the germline V gene. V lost 4 bases and J lost 4; bases outside the gene matches: 3. Written as DNA, the CDR3 is TGTGCCAGCAGCTCTAGCGGGCCTTACAATGAGCAGTTCTTC. Translating it yields CASSSSGPYNEQFF.

V is TRBV28 and J is TRBJ2-7; D tentatively fits TRBD1 or TRBD2 (6 bases each). This CDR3 is 14 amino acids long. From germline, CDR1 is MDHEN and CDR2 SYDVKM. The V end was cut by 2 bases, the J end by 2 bases, with 10 bases between. The CDR3, as DNA: TGTGCCAGCAGTTTACGGGGGCGGCCCTACGAGCAGTACTTC. Translated, it gives CASSLRGRPYEQYF.

The chain has TRBV13 and TRBJ2-5, with TRBD2 matching 10 bases. The DNA end is more similar to TRBJ2-7, so the J call may be wrong. This CDR3 is built from 13 residues. Germline V gene data show CDR1 as PRHDT and CDR2 as FYEKMQ (reference sequence). The CDR3 sequence: CASGLTSGNEQYF. The CDR3 bases are TGTGCCAGCGGATTAACTAGCGGGAACGAGCAGTACTTC.

This chain joins TRBV27 and TRBJ2-7; TRBD2 matches 7 bases. The V gene's germline CDR1 is MNHEY and CDR2 SMNVEV (reference sequence). With V trimmed by 3 bases and J by 3 bases, 11 bases remained unmatched. This CDR3 spans 16 amino acids. CDR3 loop: CASSFLFQRGLYEQYF. The DNA of the CDR3 is TGTGCCAGCAGTTTCCTTTTCCAGCGGGGTCTCTACGAGCAGTACTTC.

The chain links TRBV4-1 to TRBJ2-6, with D tentatively TRBD1 (6 bases). With 0 bases removed from V and 0 bases from J, the gap between germline ends came to 21 bases. CDR1 and CDR2 (germline): MGHRA, YSYEKL. The CDR3 consists of 21 residues. The CDR3 bases are TGCGCCAGCAGCCAAGATGAGGGGACCGGGACACTAGTCTCTGGGGCCAACGTCCTGACTTTC. Protein product: CASSQDEGTGTLVSGANVLTF.

This clone has just one count. The chain has TRBV14 and TRBJ2-3, with TRBD2 as a possible D gene (6 bases). Trimming left V 4 bases short and J 0 bases short, with 11 bases between. Looked up from germline, CDR1 is SGHDN and CDR2 is FVKESK. This CDR3 contains 15 residues. The CDR3 region is CASSLTGVSTDTQYF. In DNA form, the CDR3 reads TGTGCCAGCAGCCTGACGGGGGTGAGCACAGATACGCAGTATTTT.

The chain couples TRBV13 to TRBJ1-2; D is unresolved. The V gene lost 1 base and the J gene lost 3 bases, with 12 bases spanning the gap. The CDR3 covers 15 residues. CDR1 and CDR2 (germline): PRHDT, FYEKMQ (reference sequence). The CDR3 loop is CASSLALLGDYGYTF. The CDR3 nucleotides read TGTGCCAGCAGCTTAGCACTCCTCGGGGACTATGGCTACACCTTC.

Written as DNA, the CDR3 is TGTGCCAGCAGTTTACACCGGGTGGGGGGCCCCCTAATGAACACTGAAGCTTTCTTT. It codes for CASSLHRVGGPLMNTEAFF. The V call is TRBV28, the J call TRBJ1-1; perhaps TRBD1 as D (6 bases). The V and J ends lost 2 bases and 0 bases respectively, with 22 bases between them. The CDR3 is made up of 19 amino acids. Germline-derived CDR1 and CDR2 are MDHEN and SYDVKM.

The V and J genes are TRBV2 and TRBJ2-1; D remains ambiguous. The germline V and J ends were trimmed by 2 bases and 3 bases, with 5 bases remaining between them. The V gene's germline CDR1 is SNHLY and CDR2 FYNNEI. The CDR3 sequence is 13 residues long. For the CDR3, the DNA is TGTGCCAGCAGTGAACTCCGCTACAATGAGCAGTTCTTC. As protein: CASSELRYNEQFF.

This rearrangement joins TRBV13 to TRBJ2-1; possibly TRBD2 for D (5 bases). Between the trimmed V and J ends, which lost 3 bases and 8 bases, there was a span of 17 bases. This CDR3 region has 15 residues. Germline values: CDR1 PRHDT, CDR2 FYEKMQ (reference sequence). For the CDR3, the DNA is TGTGCCAGCAGCTTTTTAGAGCAGAGGGTTGATGAGCAGTTCTTC. Its translation is CASSFLEQRVDEQFF.

V and J are TRBV14 and TRBJ1-5; perhaps TRBD1 as D (6 bases). This CDR3 is 15 amino acids long. CDR1 SGHDN and CDR2 FVKESK come from the germline V gene. V lost 1 base to trimming and J lost 2 bases, with 9 bases between them. CDR3 sequence reads: CASSQAGDGNQPQHF. CDR3 coding DNA: TGTGCCAGCAGCCAAGCAGGGGACGGCAATCAGCCCCAGCATTTT.

CDR3 loop: CASSMGLAGDFEQYF. The CDR3 bases are TGTGCCAGCAGCATGGGACTAGCGGGAGATTTCGAGCAGTACTTC. The V gene is TRBV28, the J gene TRBJ2-7; 14 bases are shared with TRBD2. CDR1 and CDR2 from the germline V gene are MDHEN and SYDVKM. The ends lost 6 bases at V and 6 bases at J; junction bases unmatched: 7. The CDR3 is made up of 15 amino acids.

This clone appeared a single time. The genes are TRBV27 and TRBJ1-2; possibly TRBD1 for D (5 bases). This CDR3 spans 14 amino acids. Germline loops: CDR1 MNHEY, CDR2 SMNVEV (reference sequence). The V end lost 4 bases, the J end lost 6 bases, and 15 bases lay between the germline ends. The CDR3 here is CASSSRTRPDGYTF. CDR3 in DNA: TGTGCCAGCAGTTCAAGGACAAGACCCGATGGCTACACCTTC.

V and J are TRBV4-3 and TRBJ1-1; 8 positions agree with TRBD1. The CDR3 sequence is 17 residues long. The J segment lost 3 bases and the V segment lost 0 bases, leaving 9 bases of the junction unmatched. CDR1 LGHNA and CDR2 YSLEER come from the germline V gene. In DNA form, the CDR3 reads TGCGCCAGCAGCCAAGATCTGGGGCAGGGGGCGTACACTGAAGCTTTCTTT. It is translated as CASSQDLGQGAYTEAFF.

The chain carries TRBV7-8 and TRBJ2-7, with 10 bases matching TRBD2. CDR1 and CDR2 (germline): SGHVS, FQNEAQ. CDR3 size: 18 residues. The V segment lost 6 bases and the J segment 2 bases; nucleotides outside the gene matches: 16. The CDR3 reads CASRPTPPTLAGAYEQYF. CDR3 bases: TGTGCCAGCAGGCCTACCCCCCCCACCCTAGCGGGAGCCTACGAGCAGTACTTC.

This sequence joins TRBV28 and TRBJ1-5; 7 bases are a match to TRBD1. The CDR3 loop spans 15 amino acids. CDR1 MDHEN and CDR2 SYDVKM come from the germline V gene. V dropped 6 bases and J dropped 5; count of bases not matched to a gene: 10. DNA of the CDR3: TGTGCCAGCAGACATCAGGACAGGACTCATCAGCCCCAGCATTTT. It specifies CASRHQDRTHQPQHF. Complete variable domain (other parts from reference TRBV28 and TRBJ1-5): DVKVTQSSRYLVKRTGEKVFLECVQDMDHENMFWYRQDPGLGLRLIYFSYDVKMKEKGDIPEGYSVSREKKERFSLILESASTNQTSMYLCASRHQDRTHQPQHFGDGTRLSIL.

The chain recombines TRBV6-1 with TRBJ2-6; D is possibly TRBD1 (6 bases). Germline V gene sequence: CDR1 MNHNS, CDR2 SASEGT. With 4 bases removed from V and 2 bases from J, the gap between germline ends came to 12 bases. The CDR3 contains 16 residues. The DNA for the CDR3 is TGTGCCAGCAGTGTTAGGGGGTTCGCTGGGGCCAACGTCCTGACTTTC. It specifies CASSVRGFAGANVLTF.